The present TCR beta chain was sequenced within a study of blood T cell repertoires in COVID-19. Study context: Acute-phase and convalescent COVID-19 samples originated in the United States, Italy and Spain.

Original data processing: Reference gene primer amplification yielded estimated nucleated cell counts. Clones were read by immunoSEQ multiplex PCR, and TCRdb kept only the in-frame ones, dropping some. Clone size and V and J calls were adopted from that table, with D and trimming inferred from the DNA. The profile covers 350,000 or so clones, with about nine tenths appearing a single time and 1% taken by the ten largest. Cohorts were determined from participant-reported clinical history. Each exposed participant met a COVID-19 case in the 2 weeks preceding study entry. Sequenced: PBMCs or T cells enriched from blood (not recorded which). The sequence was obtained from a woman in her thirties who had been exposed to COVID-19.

CDR3 residues: CASSLAPTGSGANVLTF. The CDR3 coding sequence is TGCGCCAGCAGCTTGGCCCCTACAGGGTCTGGGGCCAACGTCCTGACTTTC. The chain employs TRBV5-1 and TRBJ2-6; tentative D call: TRBD1 (6 bases). Germline CDR1 SGHRS, CDR2 YFSETQ. V lost 0 bases, J lost 1 base, and 11 bases lay in between. The CDR3 covers 17 residues.